This TCR beta chain derives from a study of blood T cell repertoires in COVID-19 (dated by TCRdb to about 2020). Some background on the complete study: The collaborator samples originated in the United States, Italy and Spain and spanned the acute and convalescent phases of COVID-19. The repertoires were released in a freely available public database intended as a resource for research on the immune response to SARS-CoV-2. The prospective study material was composed of cDNA or gDNA derived from T cells, B-cell-depleted T cells, or PBMCs. The sample metadata nearly always contained a de-identified subject ID, COVID-19 status, age in years and sex. The samples were drawn from two sources: the first 160 participants of the ongoing ImmuneRACE study, and over 1,000 subjects contributed by 6 global collaborators. Where available, HLA class I and class II types were obtained from metadata supplied by the sample provider rather than from assay-based typing. Deeply sampled blood TCRbeta repertoires from subjects exposed to, actively infected with, or recovered from COVID-19 were included in the dataset. Points the paper makes about the study in general: How much clinical and demographic metadata was included differed by source and by participant, and the metadata was provided uncurated.

TCRbeta CDR3 regions were amplified from genomic DNA by means of the immunoSEQ Assay, a bias-controlled multiplex PCR. The authors' analysis ran thus. The number of nucleated cells in each sample was estimated from the amplification of reference gene primers within the assay. To quantify the absolute abundance of each unique TCRbeta CDR3 rearrangement, sequence reads were collapsed and filtered. For each sample, productive Simpson clonality was calculated by taking the square root of Simpson's diversity index across productive rearrangements. The source is immuneACCESS, and TCRdb retained only in-frame sequences with V and J called. Part of the clones is not carried over; for the studies checked, unresolved V genes explain less than half of this, and the remainder is unexplained. Clone size and V and J calls were adopted from that table, with D and trimming inferred from the DNA. The sample contains 200,000 to 250,000 clones, 88% of them found a single time. The ten largest clones capture around 1.4% of the sample.

As regards this clone: No antigen is known for it. Per-base quality was not reported, and no clone a single base away is much larger than it.

Collaborating institutions collected whole blood in K2EDTA tubes following their own protocols. Collaborator samples were shipped for TCRbeta analysis as frozen whole blood, isolated PBMCs, or DNA extracted from either sample type. The receptor comes from a man aged 18 to 29 with active or convalescent COVID-19. Input material: peripheral blood.

The DNA sequence is as follows: TGTGCCAGCAGACTCCTCGAAGCTAACTATGGCTACACCTTC. Its protein reads: CASRLLEANYGYTF. The rearranged chain carries TRBV27 and TRBJ1-2; a confident D gene designation cannot be given. CDR1 and CDR2 were assigned from the germline V gene (reference sequence) as MNHEY and SMNVEV. V and J are truncated by 6 bases and 0 bases respectively, leaving an intervening sequence of 11 bases. Its CDR3 holds 14 amino acids, cysteine through phenylalanine. The DNA shown is the 42-base CDR3, in frame from base 1.